These 28 T cell receptor beta chains share one sample of origin, sequenced in a study of regulatory T cells in long-lasting Graves disease. Noted time point: persistent/refractory GD, antithyroid drugs over 5 years with positive TRAb. RNA isolated from PBMCs was used to make the TCR library. Sequencing libraries for TCR beta were prepared with iRepertoire HTBI primers and Arm-PCR of CDR3 regions. TCRdb reprocessed the multiplex PCR reads via MiXCR and lists one record per CDR3 protein. In the table there are a few hundred thousand distinct CDR3 sequences, about a quarter of which are singletons. The input for sequencing was peripheral blood mononuclear cells (PBMCs), taken when the disease was refractory, from a patient treated with antithyroid drugs. Receptor source: a female donor with Graves disease.

This rearrangement joins TRBV7-9 to TRBJ2-7; D perhaps matches TRBD2 (5 bases). CDR1 SEHNR and CDR2 FQNEAQ come from the germline V gene (reference sequence). The CDR3 covers 17 residues. Trimming pared 4 bases from V and 0 bases from J, leaving 19 bases between. In DNA, the CDR3 is TGTGCCAGCAGCTCCCTAGTTTGGAACGGAGGCTCCTACGAGCAGTACTTC. Its protein is CASSSLVWNGGSYEQYF.

This clonotype has only a few counts. A clone one base away is much larger, so this may be a read error. This chain connects TRBV2 to TRBJ2-5, with D perhaps TRBD1 or TRBD2 (7 bases each). The CDR3 consists of 15 residues. The germline CDR1 and CDR2 sequences are SNHLY and FYNNEI. The CDR3: CAEGASGAYQETQCF. DNA of the CDR3: TGTGCCGAGGGGGCTAGCGGAGCGTACCAAGAGACCCAGTGCTTC.

This clonotype occurred many times. This sequence joins TRBV28 and TRBJ1-1; D gene unclear. The CDR3 length is 12 residues. Trimming took off 6 bases at V and 3 bases at J, with 8 bases between the two ends. In germline, CDR1 is MDHEN, CDR2 SYDVKM. The CDR3 loop reads CASSRSYTEAFF. DNA of the CDR3: TGTGCCAGCAGCCGATCCTACACTGAAGCTTTCTTT.

The chain carries TRBV19 and TRBJ1-6; maybe TRBD1 (6 bases). The CDR3 sequence is 15 residues long. Germline CDR1 and CDR2: LNHDA and SQIVND (reference sequence). V shed 4 bases and J shed 7 bases, with 14 bases lying between them. CDR3 protein: CASSTTGTRNSPLHF. The CDR3 nucleotides read TGTGCCAGTAGTACTACCGGGACACGGAATTCACCCCTCCACTTT.

With respect to this clonotype: One end of the junction does not line up with germline, which may come from a read error. The chain is built from TRBV7-9 and TRBJ2-4, with D unclear. Germline V gives CDR1 SEHNR, CDR2 FQNEAQ (reference sequence). This CDR3 spans 15 amino acids. CDR3 bases: TGTGCCAGCAGCTTAGTATTTTCCGAGAAAAGCATTCAGTACTTC. This codes for CASSLVFSEKSIQYF.

This clonotype was found many times. The V call is TRBV7-2, the J call TRBJ1-3, with 8 bases that match TRBD1. The V gene's germline CDR1 is SGHTA and CDR2 FQGNSA. The J segment lost 6 bases and the V segment lost 5 bases, leaving 9 bases of the junction unmatched. This CDR3 contains 15 residues. The CDR3 DNA reads TGTGCCAGCAGCCTTACCCCAGGGGGCCCAAACACCATATATTTT. Protein sequence: CASSLTPGGPNTIYF.

This clonotype was observed a handful of times. For the CDR3, the DNA is TGTGCCAGTGCTGACACTCTTAGCAATCAGCCCCAGCATTTT. Translating gives CASADTLSNQPQHF. This chain joins TRBV19 and TRBJ1-5; the D is unclear. The CDR3 is 14 residues long. CDR1 and CDR2 (germline): LNHDA, SQIVND (reference sequence). The V and J ends lost 8 bases and 0 bases respectively, with 11 bases between them.

A few counts support this clonotype. A much more abundant neighbour one base away suggests this may be a read error. The V call is TRBV28, the J call TRBJ2-7; tentatively, D is TRBD1 (6 bases). Germline values: CDR1 MDHEN, CDR2 SYDVKM. The length of the CDR3 is 13 residues. The CDR3: CANSPTGRHEQYF. CDR3 sequence (DNA): TGTGCCAACAGTCCGACAGGTCGCCACGAGCAGTACTTC.

This clonotype was counted at least ten times. V and J are TRBV28 and TRBJ1-4; D unresolved. The ends were cut back, 4 bases at V and 8 bases at J, with 14 bases in the middle. CDR1 and CDR2 from the germline V gene are MDHEN and SYDVKM. This CDR3 has 14 amino acids. CDR3 coding DNA: TGTGCCAGCAGTTCGGGTGGACGACCCGAAAAACTGTTTTTT. Protein product: CASSSGGRPEKLFF.

Many counts were recorded for this clonotype. The chain is built from TRBV6-1 and TRBJ2-7; the D call may be TRBD1 or TRBD2 (6 bases each). Trimming shortened V by 7 bases and J by 3 bases, and 16 bases separated the two germline ends. The CDR3 consists of 14 residues. CDR1 is MNHNS and CDR2 is SASEGT in the germline V gene. The CDR3 reads CASTDAGGSYEQYF. In DNA, the CDR3 is TGTGCCAGCACCGACGCCGGGGGCAGCTACGAGCAGTACTTC.

This clonotype has just a few counts. The chain recombines TRBV2 with TRBJ1-5; D remains ambiguous. The CDR3 covers 14 residues. Trimming removed 4 bases at V and 0 bases at J, with 7 bases between. Germline CDR1 and CDR2: SNHLY and FYNNEI. The CDR3 region is CASSVEVSNQPQHF. In DNA, the CDR3 is TGTGCCAGCAGTGTGGAGGTTAGCAATCAGCCCCAGCATTTT.

This clonotype was detected only a few times. The genes are TRBV7-9 and TRBJ2-6, with TRBD1 matching over 7 bases. CDR3 length equals 18 residues. The germline CDR1 and CDR2 sequences are SEHNR and FQNEAQ (reference sequence). The J segment lost 2 bases and the V segment lost 5 bases, leaving 12 bases of the junction unmatched. CDR3 in amino acids: CASSPGTEYPPGANVLTF. In DNA form, the CDR3 reads TGTGCCAGCAGCCCTGGGACAGAATATCCACCTGGGGCCAACGTCCTGACTTTC.

The V call is TRBV25-1, the J call TRBJ2-7, with D possibly being TRBD1 (5 bases). The CDR3 has 12 amino acids. The germline V and J ends were trimmed by 9 bases and 3 bases, with 12 bases remaining between them. Germline CDR1 MGHDK, CDR2 SYGVNS. The CDR3 region is CASGRGVYEQYF. In DNA form, the CDR3 reads TGTGCCAGTGGTAGGGGCGTCTACGAGCAGTACTTC.

This clonotype was seen more than once but under ten times. V gene TRBV19 combines with J gene TRBJ1-1; the match to TRBD1 covers 7 bases. This CDR3 spans 15 amino acids. CDR1 is LNHDA and CDR2 is SQIVND in the germline V gene (reference sequence). V lost 8 bases, J lost 1 base, and 10 bases stayed unmatched. DNA for the CDR3: TGTGCCAGTTTAACCAGGGGGACTGGGAACACTGAAGCTTTCTTT. Protein sequence: CASLTRGTGNTEAFF.

This clonotype was recorded at least ten times. The chain has TRBV18 and TRBJ2-1, with D perhaps given as TRBD1 or TRBD2 (5 bases each). From germline, CDR1 is KGHSH and CDR2 LQKENI. The CDR3 totals 15 residues. Trimming shortened V by 3 bases and J by 8 bases, and 17 bases separated the two germline ends. The CDR3 DNA sequence: TGTGCCAGCTCACCGGAGGCAGGGTCCGGCGATGAGCAGTTCTTC. It codes for CASSPEAGSGDEQFF.

This clonotype was found a few times. The rearrangement links TRBV12-3 or TRBV12-4 to TRBJ1-1, with TRBD1 as a possible D gene (6 bases). Trimming left V 6 bases short and J 5 bases short, with 16 bases between. The CDR3 sequence is 14 residues long. The CDR3 nucleotides read TGTGCCAGCAGGGGCGCAGGGAGGGGGACTGAAGCTTTCTTT. It is translated as CASRGAGRGTEAFF.

The chain is built from TRBV10-2 and TRBJ1-5, with TRBD1 matching 11 bases. Germline CDR1 and CDR2: WSHSY and SAAADI. The V segment lost 6 bases and the J segment 0 bases; nucleotides outside the gene matches: 7. This CDR3 has 17 amino acids. This CDR3 is CASRSGTGGGSNQPQHF. CDR3 nucleotide sequence: TGCGCCAGCAGGTCCGGGACAGGGGGGGGTAGCAATCAGCCCCAGCATTTT.

This clonotype turned up a few times. The chain couples TRBV6-9 to TRBJ1-2; 11 bases line up with TRBD1. V gave up 2 bases and J gave up 2 bases; unmatched junction bases: 1. This CDR3 region has 15 residues. The germline V gene encodes CDR1 MNHGY and CDR2 SVAAGI. CDR3 sequence (DNA): TGTGCCAGCAGTTATGGACAGGGGGCGAACTATGGCTACACCTTC. Protein product: CASSYGQGANYGYTF.

The gene calls are TRBV7-7 and TRBJ2-5, with 11 positions matching TRBD2. V lost 5 bases to trimming and J lost 1 base; unmatched junction nucleotides: 3. In germline, CDR1 is SSHAT, CDR2 FNYEAQ (reference sequence). This CDR3 contains 15 residues. In nucleotides, the CDR3 is TGTGCCAGCAGCGCTGGGACTAGCGGCCAAGAGACCCAGTACTTC. It encodes CASSAGTSGQETQYF.

This clonotype appeared once. This may arise from a read error, as a much more abundant clone is one base away. The V call is TRBV28, the J call TRBJ2-7, with 9 bases matching TRBD1. The CDR3 consists of 14 residues. CDR1 is MDHEN and CDR2 is SYDVKM in the germline V gene. The CDR3, as DNA: TGTGCCAGCAGCTCACTGGGACAGGGAAACGAGCGGTACTTC. Its protein is CASSSLGQGNERYF.

The chain joins TRBV6-2 or TRBV6-3 to TRBJ2-2; D call uncertain. V lost 0 bases, J lost 0 bases, and 11 bases lay in between. CDR3 length: 17 residues. The germline V gene encodes CDR1 MNHEY and CDR2 SVGEGT. The CDR3: CASSYSGWAANTGELFF. Written as DNA, the CDR3 is TGTGCCAGCAGTTACTCGGGGTGGGCCGCGAACACCGGGGAGCTGTTTTTT.

This clonotype was seen repeatedly, ten times or more. The chain carries TRBV11-1 and TRBJ1-1; possibly TRBD1 for D (5 bases). The CDR3 has 14 residues. With 6 bases removed from V and 2 bases from J, the gap between germline ends came to 13 bases. CDR1 is SGHAT and CDR2 is FQDESV in the germline V gene (reference sequence). The chain's CDR3 is CASSSRGGNTEAFF. CDR3 bases: TGTGCCAGCAGTTCCCGCGGGGGTAACACTGAAGCTTTCTTT.

Comment on this clonotype: At one boundary the junction diverges from the germline segment, which might be a read error. The chain has TRBV11-1 and TRBJ1-1, with TRBD1 matching over 7 bases. Germline assignment: CDR1 SGHAT and CDR2 FQDESV (reference sequence). The CDR3 is made up of 15 amino acids. As DNA, the CDR3 is TGTGCCAGCAGCCCCGCACAGGGGTTGAATACTGAAGCTTTCTTT. This sequence encodes CASSPAQGLNTEAFF.

This clonotype was observed many times. The V gene is TRBV24-1, the J gene TRBJ2-6; 7 positions match TRBD1. V dropped 5 bases and J dropped 0; count of bases not matched to a gene: 15. CDR3 length equals 20 residues. Per the germline V gene, CDR1 is KGHDR and CDR2 is SFDVKD. The CDR3 here is CATSGGVTPGQPSGANVLTF. The CDR3 region has the DNA TGTGCCACCAGTGGGGGAGTTACACCGGGACAGCCCTCTGGGGCCAACGTCCTGACTTTC.

The chain links TRBV7-2 to TRBJ2-2; 10 bases are shared with TRBD2. Germline CDR1 and CDR2: SGHTA and FQGNSA. The ends lost 2 bases at V and 6 bases at J; junction bases unmatched: 12. CDR3 length: 18 amino acids. CDR3 sequence reads: CASSLFLWASGSAGELFF. DNA for the CDR3: TGTGCCAGCAGCTTATTCCTTTGGGCTAGCGGGAGTGCCGGGGAGCTGTTTTTT.

The rearrangement uses TRBV28 and TRBJ2-1; D remains ambiguous. The V end was cut by 2 bases, the J end by 0 bases, with 8 bases between. Per germline, CDR1 MDHEN and CDR2 SYDVKM. This CDR3 region has 15 residues. The CDR3 region has the DNA TGTGCCAGCAGTTTAAGGGCTAGCTCCTACAATGAGCAGTTCTTC. Its translation is CASSLRASSYNEQFF.

The sample holds many counts of this clonotype. V is TRBV12-3 or TRBV12-4 and J is TRBJ1-4; 8 positions match TRBD1. With V trimmed by 2 bases and J by 2 bases, 7 bases remained unmatched. The CDR3 has 17 residues. The CDR3 here is CASSLLSRGLTNEKLFF. CDR3 in DNA: TGTGCCAGCAGTTTACTTTCCAGGGGGCTTACTAATGAAAAACTGTTTTTT.

This clonotype was counted between two and nine times. This chain connects TRBV5-8 to TRBJ2-5; no clear D gene. The CDR3 length is 15 residues. Germline V gene data show CDR1 as SGHTS and CDR2 as YDEGEE. The V end lost 0 bases, the J end lost 0 bases, and 9 bases lay between the germline ends. This CDR3 is CASSLGLLYQETQYF. The CDR3 DNA reads TGTGCCAGCAGCTTGGGACTGTTGTACCAAGAGACCCAGTACTTC. Based on the CDR3 plus reference TRBV5-8 and TRBJ2-5, the full variable domain is EAGVTQSPTHLIKTRGQQATLRCSPISGHTSVYWYQQALGLGLQFLLWYDEGEERNRGNFPPRFSGRQFPNYSSELNVNALELEDSALYLCASSLGLLYQETQYFGPGTRLLVL.